The 24 T cell receptor beta chains listed next were all sequenced from one sample in a study of blood T cell repertoires in COVID-19. Here immunoSEQ multiplex PCR was the method, and the copy in TCRdb shows in-frame clones only, minus some. Here the sample spans around 140,000 clones, 84% being singletons. Sequenced sample: peripheral blood. These receptors were obtained from a man in his 60s with acute or convalescent COVID-19.

The rearrangement links TRBV5-1 to TRBJ2-5; D is undetermined. The CDR3 totals 13 residues. Trimming took 4 bases from V and 5 from J, leaving 12 bases between them. Germline CDR1 reads SGHRS; CDR2 reads YFSETQ. CDR3 sequence (DNA): TGCGCCAGCAGCCTCCAGGTAGAGGAGACCCAGTACTTC. This translates into CASSLQVEETQYF.

The chain links TRBV5-1 to TRBJ2-3; 13 bases agree with TRBD2. Losses at the gene ends were 0 bases for V and 4 bases for J; bases not matched to a gene: 8. The CDR3 extends over 18 amino acids. CDR1 is SGHRS and CDR2 is YFSETQ in the germline V gene. The CDR3 DNA sequence: TGCGCCAGCAGCTTGGATACTAGCGGGAGGGCCCCGGCAGATACGCAGTATTTT. This sequence encodes CASSLDTSGRAPADTQYF. Full variable domain (rest looked up from reference TRBV5-1 and TRBJ2-3): KAGVTQTPRYLIKTRGQQVTLSCSPISGHRSVSWYQQTPGQGLQFLFEYFSETQRNKGNFPGRFSGRQFSNSRSEMNVSTLELGDSALYLCASSLDTSGRAPADTQYFGPGTRLTVL.

The gene calls are TRBV6-1 and TRBJ1-2, with TRBD1 as a possible D gene (5 bases). The CDR3 runs 16 residues. Germline CDR1 reads MNHNS; CDR2 reads SASEGT. Between the trimmed V and J ends, which lost 1 base and 5 bases, there was a span of 17 bases. The CDR3 is CASSEVLYMSGYGYTF. For the CDR3, the DNA is TGTGCCAGCAGTGAAGTCCTGTACATGTCAGGGTATGGCTACACCTTC.

V and J are TRBV5-6 and TRBJ2-2; D is possibly TRBD1 (7 bases). V was cut by 7 bases and J by 0 bases, with 16 bases left in between. This CDR3 spans 16 amino acids. Germline V gene lookup returns CDR1 SGHDT and CDR2 YYEEEE. The CDR3 region has the DNA TGTGCCAGCTCCTACGGGGGACAGTCGAACACCGGGGAGCTGTTTTTT. It is translated as CASSYGGQSNTGELFF.

V gene TRBV6-5 combines with J gene TRBJ2-3; maybe TRBD2 (6 bases). The CDR3 has 14 residues. V shed 7 bases and J shed 0 bases, with 11 bases lying between them. Per germline, CDR1 MNHEY and CDR2 SVGAGI. The CDR3 DNA sequence: TGTGCCAGCAATAGCGGTTTTAGCACAGATACGCAGTATTTT. Encoded protein: CASNSGFSTDTQYF.

Turning to this clone: The same CDR3 also results from other DNA sequences found in this sample. The V call is TRBV9, the J call TRBJ1-6, with TRBD1 as a possible D gene (5 bases). The CDR3 is made up of 15 amino acids. The germline CDR1 and CDR2 sequences are SGDLS and YYNGEE. Trimming removed 2 bases at V and 1 base at J, with 7 bases between. The CDR3 coding sequence is TGTGCCAGCAGCGTGGCAGGGTCCTATAATTCACCCCTCCACTTT. Amino acid sequence: CASSVAGSYNSPLHF.

The chain is built from TRBV3-1 (or the pseudogene TRBV3-2) and TRBJ2-3; 12 bases line up with TRBD2. Germline V gene lookup returns CDR1 LGHDT and CDR2 YNNKEL (reference sequence). There are 18 residues in the CDR3. With V trimmed by 3 bases and J by 5 bases, 12 bases remained unmatched. CDR3 loop: CASSQRLAGGPTGDTQYF. Here the CDR3 DNA reads TGTGCCAGCAGCCAGAGGCTAGCGGGAGGGCCGACCGGAGATACGCAGTATTTT.

This clone was seen a few times. The genes are TRBV10-3 and TRBJ1-2, with D possibly matching TRBD1 (5 bases). V was shortened by 6 bases and J by 2 bases, with 16 bases between the two germline ends. The CDR3 consists of 15 residues. From germline, CDR1 is ENHRY and CDR2 SYGVKD. In DNA form, the CDR3 reads TGTGCCATCAGAGTACCCCTACAGGAGAACTATGGCTACACCTTC. This gives the protein CAIRVPLQENYGYTF.

The CDR3: CASSYLDRGGTEAFF. Written as DNA, the CDR3 is TGTGCCAGCAGTTACCTCGACAGGGGAGGGACTGAAGCTTTCTTT. The chain carries TRBV6-5 and TRBJ1-1; 8 bases line up with TRBD1. The V gene's germline CDR1 is MNHEY and CDR2 SVGAGI. CDR3 length: 15 amino acids. V dropped 2 bases and J dropped 5; count of bases not matched to a gene: 7.

This clone appeared a single time. This chain links TRBV28 with TRBJ1-6; possible D gene TRBD1, 5 bases. The CDR3 spans 13 residues. Germline loops: CDR1 MDHEN, CDR2 SYDVKM. V was shortened by 7 bases and J by 7 bases, with 11 bases between the two germline ends. Here the CDR3 DNA reads TGTGCCAGCACGACCAGGGTGAATTCACCCCTCCACTTT. Protein: CASTTRVNSPLHF.

The table lists this clone with a few counts. This sequence joins TRBV9 and TRBJ2-2; D is perhaps TRBD2 (6 bases). The CDR3 has 16 amino acids. The germline V gene has CDR1 SGDLS and CDR2 YYNGEE. Trimming pared 4 bases from V and 1 base from J, leaving 14 bases between. CDR3 DNA sequence: TGTGCCAGCAGCTCAAGGAGGGACGTGAACACCGGGGAGCTGTTTTTT. This translates into CASSSRRDVNTGELFF. The whole variable domain, filled in from reference TRBV9 and TRBJ2-2, reads DSGVTQTPKHLITATGQRVTLRCSPRSGDLSVYWYQQSLDQGLQFLIQYYNGEERAKGNILERFSAQQFPDLHSELNLSSLELGDSALYFCASSSRRDVNTGELFFGEGSRLTVL.

This clone was counted a few times. The CDR3 bases are TGTGCCAGCAGTCGGCAGCGAGAGATGACCATATATTTT. This gives the protein CASSRQREMTIYF. The chain couples TRBV12-3 or TRBV12-4 to TRBJ1-3, with no clear D. The CDR3 consists of 13 residues. Trimming pared 5 bases from V and 10 bases from J, leaving 15 bases between.

The chain has TRBV19 and TRBJ2-6; 9 bases align to TRBD2. There are 17 residues in the CDR3. V was clipped by 2 bases and J by 0 bases; unmatched bases: 2. Germline V lookup: CDR1 LNHDA, CDR2 SQIVND (reference sequence). The CDR3 spells CASSIQTSGSGANVLTF. CDR3 nucleotide sequence: TGTGCCAGTAGTATACAGACTAGCGGCTCTGGGGCCAACGTCCTGACTTTC.

There are many counts of this clone. CDR3 bases: TGCAGTGCTAGCACGGTGACCCAGTACTTC. This gives the protein CSASTVTQYF. V usage is TRBV20-1 and J usage is TRBJ2-5; no reliable D call. The CDR3 runs 10 residues. Trimming pared 3 bases from V and 7 bases from J, leaving 6 bases between. Germline V gives CDR1 DFQATT, CDR2 SNEGSKA (reference sequence).

The V and J genes are TRBV5-4 and TRBJ2-5; D perhaps matches TRBD2 (5 bases). Germline lookup yields CDR1 SGHNT and CDR2 YYREEE (reference sequence). The CDR3 sequence is 14 residues long. V was trimmed by 1 base and J by 1 base, leaving 8 bases between them. The CDR3: CASSLMGSQETQYF. In DNA, the CDR3 is TGTGCCAGCAGCTTGATGGGGAGCCAAGAGACCCAGTACTTC.

This clone was counted a few times. The rearrangement links TRBV7-3 to TRBJ2-5; 7 bases are a match to TRBD2. The ends lost 1 base at V and 4 bases at J; junction bases unmatched: 0. The CDR3 contains 13 residues. Germline assignment: CDR1 SGHTA and CDR2 FQGTGA. The CDR3 nucleotides read TGTGCCAGCAGCTTAAGGGAGGGAGAGACCCAGTACTTC. It is translated as CASSLREGETQYF. The full variable domain, its missing parts supplied by reference TRBV7-3 and TRBJ2-5, is GAGVSQTPSNKVTEKGKYVELRCDPISGHTALYWYRQSLGQGPEFLIYFQGTGAADDSGLPNDRFFAVRPEGSVSTLKIQRTERGDSAVYLCASSLREGETQYFGPGTRLLVL.

This clone has a handful of counts. The rearrangement joins TRBV7-3 to TRBJ1-2, with D tentatively TRBD1 (6 bases). Trimming pared 5 bases from V and 5 bases from J, leaving 15 bases between. Per the germline V gene, CDR1 is SGHTA and CDR2 is FQGTGA. The CDR3 extends over 14 amino acids. The CDR3 reads CASSLGGSRYGYTF. DNA for the CDR3: TGTGCCAGCAGCCTAGGGGGAAGTCGGTATGGCTACACCTTC.

This rearrangement joins TRBV5-6 to TRBJ1-2; tentatively, D is TRBD1 (5 bases). From germline, CDR1 is SGHDT and CDR2 YYEEEE. This CDR3 contains 14 residues. V was trimmed by 4 bases and J by 8 bases, leaving 18 bases between them. CDR3 region: CASSQDTASSGYTF. CDR3 coding DNA: TGTGCCAGCAGCCAGGACACGGCCTCGAGCGGCTACACCTTC.

This clone came up a few times. The chain has TRBV11-2 and TRBJ1-5; D is undetermined. Germline assignment: CDR1 SGHAT and CDR2 FQNNGV. Trimming removed 2 bases at V and 4 bases at J, with 3 bases between. The CDR3 totals 12 residues. In DNA, the CDR3 is TGTGCCAGCAGCTTACCTAATCAGCCCCAGCATTTT. Amino acids: CASSLPNQPQHF. The whole variable domain, filled in from reference TRBV11-2 and TRBJ1-5, reads EAGVAQSPRYKIIEKRQSVAFWCNPISGHATLYWYQQILGQGPKLLIQFQNNGVVDDSQLPKDRFSAERLKGVDSTLKIQPAKLEDSAVYLCASSLPNQPQHFGDGTRLSIL.

The chain has TRBV6-2 or TRBV6-3 and TRBJ2-1; D is possibly TRBD1 (6 bases). There are 15 residues in the CDR3. The V gene lost 5 bases and the J gene lost 0 bases, with 11 bases spanning the gap. Germline lookup yields CDR1 MNHEY and CDR2 SVGEGT. The CDR3 here is CASSRHRDSYNEQFF. CDR3 nucleotide sequence: TGTGCCAGCAGTAGACACAGGGACTCCTACAATGAGCAGTTCTTC.

The count of this clone is one. The gene calls are TRBV9 and TRBJ1-1; D remains unclear. Germline-derived CDR1 and CDR2 are SGDLS and YYNGEE. V was cut by 0 bases and J by 1 base, with 7 bases left in between. The CDR3 contains 14 residues. Written as DNA, the CDR3 is TGTGCCAGCAGCGTAGAAGTAGCGAACACTGAAGCTTTCTTT. Residues: CASSVEVANTEAFF.

This sequence joins TRBV9 and TRBJ2-3, with unresolved D. The CDR3 covers 13 residues. Germline V gene data show CDR1 as SGDLS and CDR2 as YYNGEE. The ends were cut back, 3 bases at V and 3 bases at J, with 8 bases in the middle. The CDR3 protein is CASSALGTDTQYF. In DNA, the CDR3 is TGTGCCAGCAGCGCGCTAGGTACAGATACGCAGTATTTT.

The rearrangement uses TRBV24-1 and TRBJ2-3; perhaps TRBD1 as D (5 bases). Germline CDR1 is KGHDR and CDR2 is SFDVKD. Trimming removed 0 bases from V and 0 bases from J, with 12 bases in between. The CDR3 has 17 residues. For the CDR3, the DNA is TGTGCCACCAGTGATTTGGACAGTAGAACTAGCACAGATACGCAGTATTTT. Translated: CATSDLDSRTSTDTQYF.

J is TRBJ2-1 and V is TRBV27, with a tentative D call TRBD2 (5 bases). From germline, CDR1 is MNHEY and CDR2 SMNVEV (reference sequence). The germline V and J ends were trimmed by 6 bases and 4 bases, with 10 bases remaining between them. The CDR3 length is 13 residues. Here the CDR3 reads CASSPGLYNEQFF. Here the CDR3 DNA reads TGTGCCAGCAGCCCCGGACTGTACAATGAGCAGTTCTTC.